This entry describes one T cell receptor (beta chain). Sampled blood was obtained at baseline, cycle 4 day 1, and cycle 7 day 1. This specimen belongs to a study of OX40 agonist ivuxolimab in advanced cancers. Study-wide context: Two patients with cutaneous melanoma and one with hepatocellular carcinoma, three in total, showed partial responses.

Repertoires were generated with immunoSEQ multiplex PCR, while TCRdb's copy carries only in-frame clones and drops some. The table has more than 80,000 clones, about 90% seen once. The length of the CDR3 is 15 residues. Germline V gives CDR1 MDHEN, CDR2 SYDVKM. Trimming took 5 bases from V and 3 from J, leaving 16 bases between them. The sequence came from an adult with an advanced solid tumor such as melanoma, head and neck, liver or kidney cancer. The V and J genes are TRBV28 and TRBJ1-2; unclear D gene. Specimen: CD4+ or CD8+ T cells sorted from blood, collected in a trial of the OX40 agonist ivuxolimab. CDR3 DNA sequence: TGTGCCAGCAGTATCCTGGGTCAGCAGGACTATGGCTACACCTTC. This sequence encodes CASSILGQQDYGYTF.